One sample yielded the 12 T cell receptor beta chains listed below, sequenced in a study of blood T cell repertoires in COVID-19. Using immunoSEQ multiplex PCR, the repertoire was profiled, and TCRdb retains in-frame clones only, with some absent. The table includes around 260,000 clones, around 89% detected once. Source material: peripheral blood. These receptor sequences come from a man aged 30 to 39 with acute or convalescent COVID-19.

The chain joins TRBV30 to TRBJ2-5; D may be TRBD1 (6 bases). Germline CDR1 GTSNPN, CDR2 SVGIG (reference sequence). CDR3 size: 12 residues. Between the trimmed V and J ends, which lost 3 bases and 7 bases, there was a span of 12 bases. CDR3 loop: CAWSHRAGTQYF. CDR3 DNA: TGTGCCTGGAGCCACAGGGCGGGGACCCAGTACTTC.

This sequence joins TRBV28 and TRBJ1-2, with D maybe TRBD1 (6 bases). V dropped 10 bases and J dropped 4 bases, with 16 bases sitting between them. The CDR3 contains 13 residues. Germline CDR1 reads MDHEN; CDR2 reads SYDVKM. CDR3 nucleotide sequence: TGTGCCACTGAACCGGGACACGGCTATGGCTACACCTTC. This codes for CATEPGHGYGYTF.

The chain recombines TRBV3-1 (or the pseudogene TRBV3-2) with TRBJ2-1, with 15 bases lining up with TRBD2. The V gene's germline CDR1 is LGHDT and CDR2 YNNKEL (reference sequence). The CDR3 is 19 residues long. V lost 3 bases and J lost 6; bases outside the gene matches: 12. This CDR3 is CASSHALGLAGGGLNEQFF. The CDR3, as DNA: TGTGCCAGCAGCCACGCGCTAGGACTAGCGGGAGGGGGACTCAATGAGCAGTTCTTC.

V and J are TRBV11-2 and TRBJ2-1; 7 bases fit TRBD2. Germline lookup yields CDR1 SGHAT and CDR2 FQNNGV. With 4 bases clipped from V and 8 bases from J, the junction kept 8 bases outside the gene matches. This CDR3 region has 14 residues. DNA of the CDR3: TGTGCCAGCAGCTATTGGGACTACGGGCATGAGCAGTTCTTC. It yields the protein CASSYWDYGHEQFF.

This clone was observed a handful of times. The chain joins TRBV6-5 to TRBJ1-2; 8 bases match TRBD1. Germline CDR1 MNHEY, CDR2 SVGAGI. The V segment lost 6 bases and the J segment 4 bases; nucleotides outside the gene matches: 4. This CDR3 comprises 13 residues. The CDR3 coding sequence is TGTGCCAGCAGATCCACAGGGGGCTATGGCTACACCTTC. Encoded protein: CASRSTGGYGYTF.

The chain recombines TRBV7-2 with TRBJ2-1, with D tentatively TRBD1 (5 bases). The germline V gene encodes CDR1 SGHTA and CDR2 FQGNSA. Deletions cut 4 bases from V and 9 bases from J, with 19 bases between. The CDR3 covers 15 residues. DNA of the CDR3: TGTGCCAGCAGCTCGGTCAGGGTGCCGCGTAGTGAGCAGTTCTTC. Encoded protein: CASSSVRVPRSEQFF.

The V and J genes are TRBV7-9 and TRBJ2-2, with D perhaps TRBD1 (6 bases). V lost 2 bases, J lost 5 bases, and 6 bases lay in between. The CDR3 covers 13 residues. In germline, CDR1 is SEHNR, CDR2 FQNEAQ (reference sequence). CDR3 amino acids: CASSLQGTGELFF. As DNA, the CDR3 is TGTGCCAGCAGCTTACAGGGGACCGGGGAGCTGTTTTTT.

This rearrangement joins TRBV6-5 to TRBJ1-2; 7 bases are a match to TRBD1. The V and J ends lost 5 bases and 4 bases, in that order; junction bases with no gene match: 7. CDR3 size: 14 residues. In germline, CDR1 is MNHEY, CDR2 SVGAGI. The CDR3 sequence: CASSIRGQPYGYTF. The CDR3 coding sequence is TGTGCCAGCAGTATCCGGGGACAGCCCTATGGCTACACCTTC.

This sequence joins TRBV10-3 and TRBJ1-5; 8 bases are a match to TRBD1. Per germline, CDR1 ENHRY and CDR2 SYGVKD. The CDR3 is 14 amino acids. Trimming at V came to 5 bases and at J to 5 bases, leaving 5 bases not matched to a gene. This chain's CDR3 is CAISITGGDQPQHF. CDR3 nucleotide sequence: TGTGCCATCAGTATTACAGGGGGGGATCAGCCCCAGCATTTT.

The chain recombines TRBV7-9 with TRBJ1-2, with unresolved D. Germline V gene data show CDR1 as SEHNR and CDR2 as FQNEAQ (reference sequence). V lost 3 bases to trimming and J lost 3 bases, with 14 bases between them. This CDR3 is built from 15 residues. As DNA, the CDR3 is TGTGCCAGCAGCTTGATATGGGGAGCAGACTATGGCTACACCTTC. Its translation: CASSLIWGADYGYTF.

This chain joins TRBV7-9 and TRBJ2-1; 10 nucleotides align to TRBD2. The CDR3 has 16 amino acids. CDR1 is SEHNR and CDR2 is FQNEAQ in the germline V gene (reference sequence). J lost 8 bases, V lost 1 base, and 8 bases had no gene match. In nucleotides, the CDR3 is TGTGCCAGCAGCTTAGGGATAGCGGGAGGTCGGGATGAGCAGTTCTTC. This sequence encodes CASSLGIAGGRDEQFF.

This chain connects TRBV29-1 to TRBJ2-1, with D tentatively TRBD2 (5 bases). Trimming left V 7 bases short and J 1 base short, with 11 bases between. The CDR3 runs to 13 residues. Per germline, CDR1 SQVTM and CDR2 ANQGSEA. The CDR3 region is CSASRSSYNEQFF. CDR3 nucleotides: TGCAGCGCTAGCCGCTCTTCCTACAATGAGCAGTTCTTC.